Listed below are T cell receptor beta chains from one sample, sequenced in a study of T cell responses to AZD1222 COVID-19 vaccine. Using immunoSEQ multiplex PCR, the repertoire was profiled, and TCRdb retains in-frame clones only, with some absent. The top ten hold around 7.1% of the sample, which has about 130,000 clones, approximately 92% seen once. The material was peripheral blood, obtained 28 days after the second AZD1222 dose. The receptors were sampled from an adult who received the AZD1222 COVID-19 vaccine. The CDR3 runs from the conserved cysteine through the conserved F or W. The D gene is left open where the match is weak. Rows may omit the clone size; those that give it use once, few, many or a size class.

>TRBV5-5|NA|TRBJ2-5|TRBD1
TGTGCCAGCACCGACAGGGCGTACCAAGAGACCCAGTACTTC
CASTDRAYQETQYF
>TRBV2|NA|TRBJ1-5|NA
TGTGCCAGCAGTGTGGAGGGTCATAGCAATCAGCCCCAGCATTTT
CASSVEGHSNQPQHF
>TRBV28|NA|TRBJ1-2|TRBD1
TGTGCCACCAGGGACAGGGAAGTAAATAACTATGGCTACACCTTC
CATRDREVNNYGYTF
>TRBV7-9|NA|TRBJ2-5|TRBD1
TGTGCCAGCAGCTTAGATGGGACAGGCAAAGAGACCCAGTACTTC
CASSLDGTGKETQYF
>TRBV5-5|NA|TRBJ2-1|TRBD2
TGTGCCAGCAGCTTGGGGCTAGCGGTTGGTGAGCAGTTCTTC
CASSLGLAVGEQFF
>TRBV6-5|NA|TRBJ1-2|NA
TGTGCCAGCAGTTACGAGGCAGGAGAAACTAACTATGGCTACACCTTC
CASSYEAGETNYGYTF
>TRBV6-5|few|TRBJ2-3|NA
TGTGCCAGCAAGGGGGACACAGATACGCAGTATTTT
CASKGDTDTQYF
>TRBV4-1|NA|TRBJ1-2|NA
TGCGCCAGCAGCCCCAAGGAGGGATATGGCTACACCTTC
CASSPKEGYGYTF
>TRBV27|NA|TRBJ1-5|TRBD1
TGTGCCAGCAGTTGGGCAGGGGGCGCAGGACAGCCCCAGCATTTT
CASSWAGGAGQPQHF
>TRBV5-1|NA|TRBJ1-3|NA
TGCGCCAGCAGCTTGGGGCAGATCTCTGGAAACACCATATATTTT
CASSLGQISGNTIYF
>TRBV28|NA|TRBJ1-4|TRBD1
TGTGCCAGCAGTTTCCCAGTGACAGGGATTAGCGCAACTAATGAAAAACTGTTTTTT
CASSFPVTGISATNEKLFF
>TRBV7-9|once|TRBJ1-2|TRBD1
TGTGCCAGCAGCTTGCTGGTAACAGGGGGAACGAGTGGCTACACCTTC
CASSLLVTGGTSGYTF
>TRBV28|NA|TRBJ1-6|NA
TGTGCCAGCACCGATAATTCACCCCTCCACTTT
CASTDNSPLHF
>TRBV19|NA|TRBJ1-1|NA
TGTGCCAGTAGTATCGGCAACACTGAAGCTTTCTTT
CASSIGNTEAFF
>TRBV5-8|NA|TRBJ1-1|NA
TGTGCCAGCAGCCGTTCTTTTGGGGTTAGCACTGAAGCTTTCTTT
CASSRSFGVSTEAFF
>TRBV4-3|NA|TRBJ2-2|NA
TGCGCCAGCAGCCAAGGGAACACCGGGGAGCTGTTTTTT
CASSQGNTGELFF
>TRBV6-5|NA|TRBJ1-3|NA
TGTGCCAGCAGTAAAAGGACAGCTGGAAACACCATATATTTT
CASSKRTAGNTIYF
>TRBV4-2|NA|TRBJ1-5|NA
TGTGCCAGCAGCCAAGATCATTTCCACGGACAGCATTTT
CASSQDHFHGQHF
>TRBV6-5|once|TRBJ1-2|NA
TGTGCCAGCAGTTACTCGATGCTGGGACGGGGATATGGCTACACCTTC
CASSYSMLGRGYGYTF
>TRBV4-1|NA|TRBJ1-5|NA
TGCGCCAGCAGCCAAGCAGGGAATAGCAATCAGCCCCAGCATTTT
CASSQAGNSNQPQHF
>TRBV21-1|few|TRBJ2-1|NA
TGTGCCAGCAGCAGGGAGAATGAGCAGTTCTTC
CASSRENEQFF
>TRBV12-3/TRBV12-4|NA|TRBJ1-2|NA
TGTGCCAGCAGGCCGACAGCTAACTATGGCTACACCTTC
CASRPTANYGYTF
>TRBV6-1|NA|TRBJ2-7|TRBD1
TGTGCCAGCAGTGAAGCGCCGGGACAGCCATACGAGCAGTACTTC
CASSEAPGQPYEQYF
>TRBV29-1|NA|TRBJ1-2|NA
TGCAGCGTTGAAGGGCGCGACTATGGCTACACCTTC
CSVEGRDYGYTF
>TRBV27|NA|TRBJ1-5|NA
TGTGCCAGCAGTTTATCGAGGTCCAGTGGCAATCAGCCCCAGCATTTT
CASSLSRSSGNQPQHF
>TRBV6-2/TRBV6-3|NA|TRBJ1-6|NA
TGTGCCAGCAGTTACTCCGAGACATCGCTCTATAATTCACCCCTCCACTTT
CASSYSETSLYNSPLHF
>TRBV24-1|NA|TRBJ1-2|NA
TGTGCCACCAGTGACGGAGGGATCAACTATGGCTACACCTTC
CATSDGGINYGYTF
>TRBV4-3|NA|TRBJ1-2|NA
TGCGCCAGCAGCCAAGTGTCGGGGGCGATGGGTGGCTACACCTTC
CASSQVSGAMGGYTF
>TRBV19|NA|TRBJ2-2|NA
TGTGCCAGTAGGCCGGGGCGCACCGGGGAGCTGTTTTTT
CASRPGRTGELFF
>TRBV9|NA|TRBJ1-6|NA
TGTGCCAGCAGCGCCGTAGGGAGTAATTCACCCCTCCACTTT
CASSAVGSNSPLHF
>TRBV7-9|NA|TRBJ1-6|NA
TGTGCCAGCAGCCCCTCGCCCCGACAGTATAATTCACCCCTCCACTTT
CASSPSPRQYNSPLHF
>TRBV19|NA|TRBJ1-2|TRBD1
TGTGCCAGTAGTTCACTAATCCGGGACAGGGGGCAGATCAACTATGGCTACACCTTC
CASSSLIRDRGQINYGYTF
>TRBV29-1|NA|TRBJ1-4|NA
TGCAGCGCCGGAGGGGGAGGGTCAAATGAAAAACTGTTTTTT
CSAGGGGSNEKLFF
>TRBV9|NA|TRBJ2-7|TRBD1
TGTGCCAGCAGCCCTGTGGGGACAGCTGCCTACGAGCAGTACTTC
CASSPVGTAAYEQYF
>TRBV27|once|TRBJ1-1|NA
TGTGCCAGCAGTTTATCAACAGGGACTGAAGCTTTCTTT
CASSLSTGTEAFF
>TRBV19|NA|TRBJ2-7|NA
TGTGCCAGTAGTATAGCAAAAGGGAGCTCCTACGAGCAGTACTTC
CASSIAKGSSYEQYF
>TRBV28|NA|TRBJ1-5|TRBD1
TGTGCCAGCAGTCCAGGGGGACAAAGCAATCAGCCCCAGCATTTT
CASSPGGQSNQPQHF